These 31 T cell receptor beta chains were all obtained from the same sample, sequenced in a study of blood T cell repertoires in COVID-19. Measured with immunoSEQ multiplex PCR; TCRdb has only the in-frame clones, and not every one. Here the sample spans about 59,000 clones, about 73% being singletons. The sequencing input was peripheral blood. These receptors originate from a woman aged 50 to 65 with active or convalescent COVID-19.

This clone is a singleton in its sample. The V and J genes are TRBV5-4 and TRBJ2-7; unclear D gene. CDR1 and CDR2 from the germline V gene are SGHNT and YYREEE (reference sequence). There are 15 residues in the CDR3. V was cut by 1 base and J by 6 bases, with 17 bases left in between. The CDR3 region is CASSLQQWAGPEQYF. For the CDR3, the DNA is TGTGCCAGCAGCTTGCAACAGTGGGCTGGTCCCGAGCAGTACTTC.

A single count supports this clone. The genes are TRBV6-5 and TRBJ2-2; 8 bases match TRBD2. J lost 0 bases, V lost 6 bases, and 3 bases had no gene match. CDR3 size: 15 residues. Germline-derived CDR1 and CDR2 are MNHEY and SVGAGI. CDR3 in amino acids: CASRTSGSNTGELFF. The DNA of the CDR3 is TGTGCCAGCAGAACTAGCGGTTCGAACACCGGGGAGCTGTTTTTT.

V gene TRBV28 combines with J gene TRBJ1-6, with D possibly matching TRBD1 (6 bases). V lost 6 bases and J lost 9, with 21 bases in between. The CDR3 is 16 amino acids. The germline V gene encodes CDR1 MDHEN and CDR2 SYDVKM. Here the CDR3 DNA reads TGTGCCAGCAGCCGTCAGGGACATTCAACGGTTTCACCCCTCCACTTT. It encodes CASSRQGHSTVSPLHF.

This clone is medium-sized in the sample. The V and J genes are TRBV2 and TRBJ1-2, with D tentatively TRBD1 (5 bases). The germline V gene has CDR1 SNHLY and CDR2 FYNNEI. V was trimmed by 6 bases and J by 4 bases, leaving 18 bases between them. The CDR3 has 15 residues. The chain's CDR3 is CASRTTARGIYGYTF. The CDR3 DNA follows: TGTGCCAGCAGGACAACAGCTAGGGGTATCTATGGCTACACCTTC.

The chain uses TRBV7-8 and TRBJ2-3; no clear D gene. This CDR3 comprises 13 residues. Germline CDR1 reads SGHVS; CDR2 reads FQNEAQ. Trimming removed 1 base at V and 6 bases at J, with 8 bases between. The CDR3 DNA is TGTGCCAGCAGCTTAGTTCCCCTGGATACGCAGTATTTT. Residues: CASSLVPLDTQYF.

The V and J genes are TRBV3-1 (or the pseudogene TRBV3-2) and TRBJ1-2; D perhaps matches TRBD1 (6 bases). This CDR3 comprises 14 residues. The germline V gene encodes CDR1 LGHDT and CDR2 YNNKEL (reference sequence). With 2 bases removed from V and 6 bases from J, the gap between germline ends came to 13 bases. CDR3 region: CASSQQQGLDGYTF. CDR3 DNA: TGTGCCAGCAGCCAACAACAGGGTTTGGATGGCTACACCTTC.

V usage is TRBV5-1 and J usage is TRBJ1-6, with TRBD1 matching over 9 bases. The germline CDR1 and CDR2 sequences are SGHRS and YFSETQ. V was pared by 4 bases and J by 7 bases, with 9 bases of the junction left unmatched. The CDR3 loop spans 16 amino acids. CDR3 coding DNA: TGCGCCAGCAGCAGATGGACAGGGGAGGGGAATTCACCCCTCCACTTT. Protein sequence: CASSRWTGEGNSPLHF.

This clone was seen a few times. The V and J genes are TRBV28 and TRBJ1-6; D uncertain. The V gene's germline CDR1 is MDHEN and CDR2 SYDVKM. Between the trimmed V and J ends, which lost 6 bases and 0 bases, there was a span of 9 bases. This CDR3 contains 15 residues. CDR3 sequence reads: CASRGASSYNSPLHF. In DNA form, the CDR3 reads TGTGCCAGCAGGGGAGCCAGCTCCTATAATTCACCCCTCCACTTT.

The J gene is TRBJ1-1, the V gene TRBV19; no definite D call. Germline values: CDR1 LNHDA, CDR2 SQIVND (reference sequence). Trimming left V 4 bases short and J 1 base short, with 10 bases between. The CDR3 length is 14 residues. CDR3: CASSKGLGNTEAFF. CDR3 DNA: TGTGCCAGTAGTAAAGGACTGGGGAACACTGAAGCTTTCTTT. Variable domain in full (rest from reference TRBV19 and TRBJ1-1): DGGITQSPKYLFRKEGQNVTLSCEQNLNHDAMYWYRQDPGQGLRLIYYSQIVNDFQKGDIAEGYSVSREKKESFPLTVTSAQKNPTAFYLCASSKGLGNTEAFFGQGTRLTVV.

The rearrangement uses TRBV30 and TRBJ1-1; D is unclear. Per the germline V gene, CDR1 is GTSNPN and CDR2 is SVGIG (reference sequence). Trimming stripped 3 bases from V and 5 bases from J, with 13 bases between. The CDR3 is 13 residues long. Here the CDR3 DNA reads TGTGCCTGGAGGGCTGCGGTCGGAACTGAAGCTTTCTTT. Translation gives CAWRAAVGTEAFF.

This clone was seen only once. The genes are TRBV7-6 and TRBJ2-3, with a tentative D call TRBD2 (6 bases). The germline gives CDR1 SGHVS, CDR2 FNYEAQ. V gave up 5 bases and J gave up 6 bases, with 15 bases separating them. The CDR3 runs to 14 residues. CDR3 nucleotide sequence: TGTGCCAGCAGCGTGGACGCGGAGGGGGATACGCAGTATTTT. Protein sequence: CASSVDAEGDTQYF.

The CDR3, as DNA: TGTGCCAGTAGCCTTAACGGCCGAGGGGGGGATGAGCAGTTCTTC. This encodes CASSLNGRGGDEQFF. The chain employs TRBV19 and TRBJ2-1; a weak D match, TRBD2 (7 bases). V lost 6 bases and J lost 8, with 20 bases in between. Germline assignment: CDR1 LNHDA and CDR2 SQIVND (reference sequence). This CDR3 is built from 15 residues.

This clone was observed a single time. CDR3 residues: CASSLGGLPNTEAFF. The DNA of the CDR3 is TGTGCCAGCAGCTTAGGTGGACTGCCGAACACTGAAGCTTTCTTT. The J gene is TRBJ1-1, the V gene TRBV7-9; D call uncertain. The germline CDR1 and CDR2 sequences are SEHNR and FQNEAQ (reference sequence). The CDR3 is 15 amino acids. V lost 1 base and J 1 base, leaving 10 bases between the germline ends.

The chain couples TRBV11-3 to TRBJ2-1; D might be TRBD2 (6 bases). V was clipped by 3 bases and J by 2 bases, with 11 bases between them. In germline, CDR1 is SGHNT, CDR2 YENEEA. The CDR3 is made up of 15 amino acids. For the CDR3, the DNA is TGTGCCAGCAGCTTGGGCGGGGCACCCTACAATGAGCAGTTCTTC. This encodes CASSLGGAPYNEQFF.

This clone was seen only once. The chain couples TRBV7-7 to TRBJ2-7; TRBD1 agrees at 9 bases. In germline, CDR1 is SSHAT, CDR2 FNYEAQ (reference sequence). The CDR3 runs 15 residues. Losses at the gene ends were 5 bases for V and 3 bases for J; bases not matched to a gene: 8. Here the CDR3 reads CASSPQPGQGYEQYF. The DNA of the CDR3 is TGTGCCAGCAGCCCACAACCGGGACAGGGCTACGAGCAGTACTTC.

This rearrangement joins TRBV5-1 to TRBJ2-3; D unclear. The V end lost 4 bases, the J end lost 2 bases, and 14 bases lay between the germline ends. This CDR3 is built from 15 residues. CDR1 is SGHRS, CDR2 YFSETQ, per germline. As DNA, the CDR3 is TGCGCCAGCAGCGCTGCTAGGATTTCCACAGATACGCAGTATTTT. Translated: CASSAARISTDTQYF.

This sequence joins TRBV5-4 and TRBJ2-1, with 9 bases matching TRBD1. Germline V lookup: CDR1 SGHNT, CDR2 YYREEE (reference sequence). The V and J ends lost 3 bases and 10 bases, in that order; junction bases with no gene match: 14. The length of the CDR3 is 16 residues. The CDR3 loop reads CASSYLDRGLSEEQFF. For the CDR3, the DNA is TGTGCCAGCAGCTACCTGGACAGGGGCTTGTCGGAGGAGCAGTTCTTC.

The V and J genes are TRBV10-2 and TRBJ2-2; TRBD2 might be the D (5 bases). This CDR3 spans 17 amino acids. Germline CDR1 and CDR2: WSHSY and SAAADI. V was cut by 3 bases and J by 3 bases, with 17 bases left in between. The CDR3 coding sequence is TGCGCCAGCAGTGACTCCATTCGGACGGGGTACACCGGGGAGCTGTTTTTT. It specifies CASSDSIRTGYTGELFF.

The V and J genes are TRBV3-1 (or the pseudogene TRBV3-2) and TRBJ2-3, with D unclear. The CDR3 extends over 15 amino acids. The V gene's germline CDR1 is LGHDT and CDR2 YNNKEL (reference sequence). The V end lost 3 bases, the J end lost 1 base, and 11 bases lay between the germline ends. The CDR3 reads CASSHSRLRTDTQYF. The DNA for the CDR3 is TGTGCCAGCAGCCACTCGCGGCTCCGCACAGATACGCAGTATTTT.

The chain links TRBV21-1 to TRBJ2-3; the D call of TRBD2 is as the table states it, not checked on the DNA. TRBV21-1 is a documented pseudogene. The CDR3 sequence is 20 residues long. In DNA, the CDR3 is TGTGCCAGCAGCAAGGGCCCGCCTGTGTGGCGGGAGGGAAGCACAGATACGCAGTATTTT. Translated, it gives CASSKGPPVWREGSTDTQYF.

The CDR3 bases are TGTGCCAGCAGCCACTACTGGACAGGGGGGAATGGCTACACCTTC. This translates into CASSHYWTGGNGYTF. The chain links TRBV3-1 (or the pseudogene TRBV3-2) to TRBJ1-2; 10 bases agree with TRBD1. The CDR3 sequence is 15 residues long. Losses at the gene ends were 3 bases for V and 6 bases for J; bases not matched to a gene: 7. From germline, CDR1 is LGHDT and CDR2 YNNKEL (reference sequence).

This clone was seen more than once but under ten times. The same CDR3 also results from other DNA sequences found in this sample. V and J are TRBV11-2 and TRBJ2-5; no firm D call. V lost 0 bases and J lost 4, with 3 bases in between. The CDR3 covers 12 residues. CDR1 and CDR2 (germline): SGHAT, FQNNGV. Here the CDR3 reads CASSLDRETQYF. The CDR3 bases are TGTGCCAGCAGCTTAGATCGAGAGACCCAGTACTTC.

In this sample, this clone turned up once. The CDR3 coding sequence is TGTGCCAGCCGCCCAGGGGGCGATAATGAAAAACTGTTTTTT. Protein product: CASRPGGDNEKLFF. V and J are TRBV6-6 and TRBJ1-4; 8 bases agree with TRBD1. Germline V gene lookup returns CDR1 MNHNY and CDR2 SVGAGI (reference sequence). The CDR3 loop spans 14 amino acids. Germline trimming cut 8 bases from V and 4 bases from J; bases unmatched to any gene: 6.

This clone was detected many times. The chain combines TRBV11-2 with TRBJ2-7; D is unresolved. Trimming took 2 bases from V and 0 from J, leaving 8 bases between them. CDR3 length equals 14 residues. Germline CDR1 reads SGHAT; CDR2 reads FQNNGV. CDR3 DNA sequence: TGTGCCAGCAGCTTATTGACTCCCTCCTACGAGCAGTACTTC. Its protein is CASSLLTPSYEQYF.

This CDR3 is CASSPMTSSYNSPLHF. The DNA of the CDR3 is TGTGCCAGCAGCCCTATGACTAGCTCCTATAATTCACCCCTCCACTTT. The V call is TRBV11-2, the J call TRBJ1-6, with unresolved D. The V and J ends lost 5 bases and 0 bases respectively, with 11 bases between them. The CDR3 has 16 amino acids. Germline V CDR1 and CDR2: SGHAT, FQNNGV.

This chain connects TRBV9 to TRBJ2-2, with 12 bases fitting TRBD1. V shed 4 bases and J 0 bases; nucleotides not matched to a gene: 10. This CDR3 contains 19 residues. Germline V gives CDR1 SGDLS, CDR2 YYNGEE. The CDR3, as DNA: TGTGCCAGCAGCCCCCGGGACAGGGGGCGCCCCACGAACACCGGGGAGCTGTTTTTT. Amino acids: CASSPRDRGRPTNTGELFF.

The CDR3 protein is CASSGPEYAGENSGANVLTF. DNA for the CDR3: TGTGCCAGCAGCGGGCCCGAGTACGCAGGGGAAAATTCTGGGGCCAACGTCCTGACTTTC. The gene calls are TRBV6-2 or TRBV6-3 and TRBJ2-6; a possible D gene is TRBD1 (6 bases). CDR1 is MNHEY, CDR2 SVGEGT, per germline. V was clipped by 6 bases and J by 1 base, with 25 bases between them. CDR3 length: 20 residues.

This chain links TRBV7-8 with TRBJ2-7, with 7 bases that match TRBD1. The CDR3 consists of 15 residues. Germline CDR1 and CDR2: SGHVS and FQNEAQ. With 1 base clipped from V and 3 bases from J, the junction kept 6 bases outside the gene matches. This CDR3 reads CASSLVTGPNYEQYF. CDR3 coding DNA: TGTGCCAGCAGCTTAGTGACAGGGCCCAACTACGAGCAGTACTTC.

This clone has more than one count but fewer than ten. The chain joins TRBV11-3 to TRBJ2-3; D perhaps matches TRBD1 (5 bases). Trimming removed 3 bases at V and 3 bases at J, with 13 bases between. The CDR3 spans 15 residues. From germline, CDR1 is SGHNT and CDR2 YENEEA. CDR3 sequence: CASSFAPTATDTQYF. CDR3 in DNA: TGTGCCAGCAGCTTCGCCCCGACAGCAACAGATACGCAGTATTTT.

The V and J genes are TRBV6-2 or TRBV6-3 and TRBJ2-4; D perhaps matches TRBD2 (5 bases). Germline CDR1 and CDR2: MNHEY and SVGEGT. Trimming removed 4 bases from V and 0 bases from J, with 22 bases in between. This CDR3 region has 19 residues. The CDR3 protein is CASSWPPGSDHLAKNIQYF. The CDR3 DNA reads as TGTGCCAGCAGTTGGCCCCCGGGGAGTGACCACTTAGCCAAAAACATTCAGTACTTC.

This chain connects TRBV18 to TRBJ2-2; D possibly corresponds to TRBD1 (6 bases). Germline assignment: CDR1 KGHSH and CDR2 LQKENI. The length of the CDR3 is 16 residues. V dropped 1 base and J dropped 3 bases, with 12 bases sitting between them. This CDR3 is CASSPRQARDTGELFF. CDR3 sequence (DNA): TGTGCCAGCTCACCACGACAGGCGAGGGACACCGGGGAGCTGTTTTTT.